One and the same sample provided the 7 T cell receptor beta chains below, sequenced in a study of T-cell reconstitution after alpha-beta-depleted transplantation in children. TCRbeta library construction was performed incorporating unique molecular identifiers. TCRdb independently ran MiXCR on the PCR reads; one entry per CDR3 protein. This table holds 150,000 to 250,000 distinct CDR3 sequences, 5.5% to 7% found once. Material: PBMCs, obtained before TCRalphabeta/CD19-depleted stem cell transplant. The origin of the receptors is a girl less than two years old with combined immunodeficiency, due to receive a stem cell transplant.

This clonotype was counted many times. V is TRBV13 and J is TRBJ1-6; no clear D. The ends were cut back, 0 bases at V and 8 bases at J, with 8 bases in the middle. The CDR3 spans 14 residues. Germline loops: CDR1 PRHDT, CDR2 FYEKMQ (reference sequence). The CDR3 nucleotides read TGTGCCAGCAGCTTAGGGCAAGCGGATTCACCCCTCCACTTT. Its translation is CASSLGQADSPLHF.

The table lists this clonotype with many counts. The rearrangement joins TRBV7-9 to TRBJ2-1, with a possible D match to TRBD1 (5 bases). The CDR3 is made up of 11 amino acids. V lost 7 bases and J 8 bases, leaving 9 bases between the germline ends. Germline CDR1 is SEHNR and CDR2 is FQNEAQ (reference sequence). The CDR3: CASTQGDEQFF. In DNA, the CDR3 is TGTGCCAGCACCCAGGGCGATGAGCAGTTCTTC.

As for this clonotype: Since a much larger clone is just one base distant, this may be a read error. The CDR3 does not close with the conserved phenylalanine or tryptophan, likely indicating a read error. CDR3: CASSWAGANVLTC. In DNA form, the CDR3 reads TGTGCCAGTAGTTGGGCTGGGGCCAACGTCCTGACTTGC. The rearrangement joins TRBV19 to TRBJ2-6; D not resolved. V lost 5 bases, J lost 2 bases, and 4 bases lay in between. In germline, CDR1 is LNHDA, CDR2 SQIVND (reference sequence). The CDR3 contains 13 residues.

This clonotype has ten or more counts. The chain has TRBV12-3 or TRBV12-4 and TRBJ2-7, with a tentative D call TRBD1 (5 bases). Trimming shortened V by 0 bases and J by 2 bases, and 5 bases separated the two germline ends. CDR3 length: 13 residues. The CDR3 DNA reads TGTGCCAGCAGTTTAGCCAGGGCCTACGAGCAGTACTTC. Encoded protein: CASSLARAYEQYF.

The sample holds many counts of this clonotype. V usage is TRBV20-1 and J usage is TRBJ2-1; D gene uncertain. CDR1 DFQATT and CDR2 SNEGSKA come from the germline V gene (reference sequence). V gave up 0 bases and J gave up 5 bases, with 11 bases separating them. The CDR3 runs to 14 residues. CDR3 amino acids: CSARDGEGNNEQFF. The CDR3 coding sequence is TGCAGTGCTAGAGATGGGGAAGGGAACAATGAGCAGTTCTTC.

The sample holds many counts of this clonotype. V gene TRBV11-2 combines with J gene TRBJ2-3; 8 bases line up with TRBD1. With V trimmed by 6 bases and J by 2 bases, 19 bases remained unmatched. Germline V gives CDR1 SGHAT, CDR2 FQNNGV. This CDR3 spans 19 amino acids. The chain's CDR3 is CASSSPGGATIGDTDTQYF. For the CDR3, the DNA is TGTGCCAGCAGTTCCCCAGGGGGCGCGACGATAGGTGACACAGATACGCAGTATTTT.

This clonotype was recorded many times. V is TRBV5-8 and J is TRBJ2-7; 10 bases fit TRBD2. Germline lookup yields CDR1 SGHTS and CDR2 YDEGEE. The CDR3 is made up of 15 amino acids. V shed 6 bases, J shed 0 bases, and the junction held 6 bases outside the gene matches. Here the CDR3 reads CASKLAGPPSYEQYF. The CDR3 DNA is TGTGCCAGCAAACTAGCGGGACCCCCCTCCTACGAGCAGTACTTC. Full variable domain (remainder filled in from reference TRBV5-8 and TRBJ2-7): EAGVTQSPTHLIKTRGQQATLRCSPISGHTSVYWYQQALGLGLQFLLWYDEGEERNRGNFPPRFSGRQFPNYSSELNVNALELEDSALYLCASKLAGPPSYEQYFGPGTRLTVT.